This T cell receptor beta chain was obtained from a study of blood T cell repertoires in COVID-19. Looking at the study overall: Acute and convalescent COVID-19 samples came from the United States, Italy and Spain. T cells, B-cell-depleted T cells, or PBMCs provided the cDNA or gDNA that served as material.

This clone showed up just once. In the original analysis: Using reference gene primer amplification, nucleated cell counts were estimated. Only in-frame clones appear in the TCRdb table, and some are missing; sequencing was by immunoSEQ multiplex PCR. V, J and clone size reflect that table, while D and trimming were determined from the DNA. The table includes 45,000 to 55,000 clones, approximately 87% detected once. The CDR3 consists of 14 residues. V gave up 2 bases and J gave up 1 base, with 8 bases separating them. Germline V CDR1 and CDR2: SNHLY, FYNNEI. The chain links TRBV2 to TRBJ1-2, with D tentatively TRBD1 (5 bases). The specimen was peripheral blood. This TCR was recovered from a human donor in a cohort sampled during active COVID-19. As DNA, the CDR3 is TGTGCCAGCAGTGAAAGGGGACTTAACTATGGCTACACCTTC. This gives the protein CASSERGLNYGYTF.